This T cell receptor (beta chain) was profiled in a study of technical replicates of blood from several donors listed by TCRdb under 2017. The trim is 6 bases for V and 0 bases for J, with a gap of 13 bases between the germline ends. Reading from cysteine to phenylalanine, the CDR3 counts 15 amino acids. Kept here is only the CDR3 DNA, which spans 45 bases and is read in frame from base 1. CDR1 MNHNY and CDR2 SVGAGI are derived from the germline V gene (reference sequence). In the case of this clone: Its recognized antigen is unknown. The sample holds no much larger clone one base away, and base qualities are not on file.

The method behind the library was the immunoSEQ multiplex PCR assay. This is the immuneACCESS table as TCRdb keeps it, with only in-frame sequences that have V and J called. A part of the clones is gone; compared with another copy, unresolved V genes explain less than half, and the rest is unexplained. The sample table holds approximately 45,000 clones, of which about 96% were seen once. The top ten clones comprise around 0.4% of the sample. The specimen was T cells isolated from PBMCs. This chain joins TRBV6-6 to TRBJ2-3; 6 matching bases give a weak D call of TRBD2. The sequence was collected from a human donor in good health. At the DNA level, the sequence is TGTGCCAGCAGAACGCCCGGGACTAGCACAGATACGCAGTATTTT. Its protein reads: CASRTPGTSTDTQYF.